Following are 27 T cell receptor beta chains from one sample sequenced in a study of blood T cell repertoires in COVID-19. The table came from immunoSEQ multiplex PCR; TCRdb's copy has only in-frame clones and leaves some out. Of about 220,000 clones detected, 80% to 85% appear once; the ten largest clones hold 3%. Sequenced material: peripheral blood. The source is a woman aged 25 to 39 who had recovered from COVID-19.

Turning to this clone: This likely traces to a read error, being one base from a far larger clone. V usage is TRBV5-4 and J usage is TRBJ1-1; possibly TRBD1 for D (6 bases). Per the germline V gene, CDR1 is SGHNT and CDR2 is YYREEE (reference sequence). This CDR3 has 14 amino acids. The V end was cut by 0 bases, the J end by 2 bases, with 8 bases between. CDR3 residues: CASSLGTDNTEAFF. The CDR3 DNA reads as TGTGCCAGCAGCTTGGGGACAGACAACACTGAAGCTTTCTTT.

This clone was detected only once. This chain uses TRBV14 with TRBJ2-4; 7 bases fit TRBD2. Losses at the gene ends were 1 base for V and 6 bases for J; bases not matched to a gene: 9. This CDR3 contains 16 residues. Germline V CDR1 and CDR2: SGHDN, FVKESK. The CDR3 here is CASSQGDFASGNIQYF. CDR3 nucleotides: TGTGCCAGCAGCCAAGGAGACTTCGCTAGCGGAAACATTCAGTACTTC. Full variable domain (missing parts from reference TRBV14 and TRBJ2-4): EAGVTQFPSHSVIEKGQTVTLRCDPISGHDNLYWYRRVMGKEIKFLLHFVKESKQDESGMPNNRFLAERTGGTYSTLKVQPAELEDSGVYFCASSQGDFASGNIQYFGAGTRLSVL.

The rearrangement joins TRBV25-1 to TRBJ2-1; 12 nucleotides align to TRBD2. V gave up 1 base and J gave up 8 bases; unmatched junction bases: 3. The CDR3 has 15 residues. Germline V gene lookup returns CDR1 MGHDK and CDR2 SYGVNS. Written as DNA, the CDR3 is TGTGCCAGCAGTGAATCTAGCGGGAGGGACTATGAGCAGTTCTTC. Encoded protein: CASSESSGRDYEQFF.

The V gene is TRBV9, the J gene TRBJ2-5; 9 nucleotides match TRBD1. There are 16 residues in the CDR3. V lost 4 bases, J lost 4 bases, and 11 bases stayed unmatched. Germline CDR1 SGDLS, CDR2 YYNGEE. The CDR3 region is CASSPTGTGFRETQYF. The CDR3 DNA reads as TGTGCCAGCAGCCCGACCGGGACAGGGTTTAGAGAGACCCAGTACTTC.

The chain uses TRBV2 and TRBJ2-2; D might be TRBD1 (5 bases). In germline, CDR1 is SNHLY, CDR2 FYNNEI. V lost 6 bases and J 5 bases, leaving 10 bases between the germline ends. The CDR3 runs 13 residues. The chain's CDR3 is CASRTQGTGELFF. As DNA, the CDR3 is TGTGCCAGCAGGACCCAGGGAACCGGGGAGCTGTTTTTT.

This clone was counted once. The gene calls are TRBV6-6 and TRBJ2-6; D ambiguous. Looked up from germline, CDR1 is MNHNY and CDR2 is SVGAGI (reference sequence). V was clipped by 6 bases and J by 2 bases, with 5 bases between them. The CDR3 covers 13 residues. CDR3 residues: CASSSPGANVLTF. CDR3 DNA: TGTGCCAGCAGCTCCCCTGGGGCCAACGTCCTGACTTTC.

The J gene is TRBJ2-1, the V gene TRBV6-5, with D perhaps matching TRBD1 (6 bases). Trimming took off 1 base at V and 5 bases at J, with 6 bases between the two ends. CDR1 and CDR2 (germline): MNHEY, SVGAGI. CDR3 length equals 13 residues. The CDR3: CASSYYRDNEQFF. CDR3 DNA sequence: TGTGCCAGCAGTTACTACAGGGACAATGAGCAGTTCTTC.

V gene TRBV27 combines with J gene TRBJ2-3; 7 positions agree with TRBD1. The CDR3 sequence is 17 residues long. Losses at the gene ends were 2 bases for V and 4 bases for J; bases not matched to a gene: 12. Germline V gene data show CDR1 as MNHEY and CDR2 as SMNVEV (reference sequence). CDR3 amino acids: CASSLRGQPNLPDTQYF. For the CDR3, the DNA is TGTGCCAGCAGTTTAAGGGGACAGCCAAACCTGCCAGATACGCAGTATTTT.

The DNA of the CDR3 is TGTGCCAGCAGCCCTAAGAGGTACGCCGGACTCGATGAGCAGTTCTTC. It yields the protein CASSPKRYAGLDEQFF. The V call is TRBV14, the J call TRBJ2-1, with D tentatively TRBD2 (5 bases). V was shortened by 4 bases and J by 8 bases, with 21 bases between the two germline ends. The V gene's germline CDR1 is SGHDN and CDR2 FVKESK. The CDR3 covers 16 residues.

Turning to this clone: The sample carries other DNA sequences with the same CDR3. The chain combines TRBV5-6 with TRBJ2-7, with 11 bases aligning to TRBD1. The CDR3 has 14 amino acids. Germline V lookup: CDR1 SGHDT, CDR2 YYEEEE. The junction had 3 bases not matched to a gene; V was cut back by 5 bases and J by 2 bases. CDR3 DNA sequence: TGTGCCAGCAGTTCGGGACAGGGGGCCTACGAGCAGTACTTC. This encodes CASSSGQGAYEQYF.

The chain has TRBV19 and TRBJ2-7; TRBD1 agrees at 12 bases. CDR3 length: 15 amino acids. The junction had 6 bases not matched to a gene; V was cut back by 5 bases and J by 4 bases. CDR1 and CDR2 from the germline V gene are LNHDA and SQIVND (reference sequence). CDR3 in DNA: TGTGCCAGTAGTTCTCCGGGACAGGGGGCTTACGAGCAGTACTTC. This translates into CASSSPGQGAYEQYF.

CDR3 nucleotides: TGTGCCAGCAGTCCATCCGGGACAGGAGGTTCGGCTGAAGCTTTCTTT. Residues: CASSPSGTGGSAEAFF. The chain combines TRBV28 with TRBJ1-1; TRBD1 matches at 8 bases. After removal of 5 bases from V and 6 bases from J, the junction contained 14 bases not matched to a gene. The CDR3 totals 16 residues. Germline CDR1 and CDR2: MDHEN and SYDVKM.

The CDR3 protein is CASSRPLSTGNTEAFF. CDR3 sequence (DNA): TGTGCCAGCAGCCGACCTCTTTCAACGGGGAACACTGAAGCTTTCTTT. The V call is TRBV5-8, the J call TRBJ1-1; D unclear. Germline V gene lookup returns CDR1 SGHTS and CDR2 YDEGEE. Trimming took off 4 bases at V and 1 base at J, with 17 bases between the two ends. There are 16 residues in the CDR3.

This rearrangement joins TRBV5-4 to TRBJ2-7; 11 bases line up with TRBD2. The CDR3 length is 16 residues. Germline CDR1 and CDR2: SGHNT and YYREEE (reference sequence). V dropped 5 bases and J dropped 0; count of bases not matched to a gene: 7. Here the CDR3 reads CASSSSSGRFSYEQYF. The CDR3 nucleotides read TGTGCCAGCAGTTCATCTAGCGGGAGGTTCTCCTACGAGCAGTACTTC. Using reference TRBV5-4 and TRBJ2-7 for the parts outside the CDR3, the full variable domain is ETGVTQSPTHLIKTRGQQVTLRCSSQSGHNTVSWYQQALGQGPQFIFQYYREEENGRGNFPPRFSGLQFPNYSSELNVNALELDDSALYLCASSSSSGRFSYEQYFGPGTRLTVT.

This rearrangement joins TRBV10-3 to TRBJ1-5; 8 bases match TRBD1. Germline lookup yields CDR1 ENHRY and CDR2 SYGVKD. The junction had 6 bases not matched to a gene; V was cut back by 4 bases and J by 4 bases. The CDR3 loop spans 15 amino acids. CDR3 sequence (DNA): TGTGCCATCAGTGCGGGTCAGGGGGCTAATCAGCCCCAGCATTTT. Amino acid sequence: CAISAGQGANQPQHF.

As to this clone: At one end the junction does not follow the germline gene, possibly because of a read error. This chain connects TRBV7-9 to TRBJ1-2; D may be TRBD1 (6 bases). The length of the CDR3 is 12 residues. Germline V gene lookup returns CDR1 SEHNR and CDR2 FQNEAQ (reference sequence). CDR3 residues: CASRDRGGHFYF. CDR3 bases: TGTGCCAGTCGAGACCGTGGGGGACACTTCTACTTC. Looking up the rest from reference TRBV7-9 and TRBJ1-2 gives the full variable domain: DTGVSQNPRHKITKRGQNVTFRCDPISEHNRLYWYRQTLGQGPEFLTYFQNEAQLEKSRLLSDRFSAERPKGSFSTLEIQRTEQGDSAMYLCASRDRGGHFYFGSGTRLTVV.

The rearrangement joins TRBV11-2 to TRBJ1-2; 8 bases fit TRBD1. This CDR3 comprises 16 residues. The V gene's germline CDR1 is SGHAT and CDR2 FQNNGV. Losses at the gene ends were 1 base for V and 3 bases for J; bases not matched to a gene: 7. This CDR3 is CASSLGGQGSYYGYTF. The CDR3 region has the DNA TGTGCCAGCAGCTTAGGAGGACAGGGAAGTTACTATGGCTACACCTTC.

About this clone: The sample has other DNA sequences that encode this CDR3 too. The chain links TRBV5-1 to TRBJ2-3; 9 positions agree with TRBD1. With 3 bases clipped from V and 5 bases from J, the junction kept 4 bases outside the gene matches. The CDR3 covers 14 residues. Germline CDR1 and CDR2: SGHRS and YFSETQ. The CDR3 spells CASSSGQGLDTQYF. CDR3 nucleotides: TGCGCCAGCAGCTCGGGACAGGGTCTAGATACGCAGTATTTT.

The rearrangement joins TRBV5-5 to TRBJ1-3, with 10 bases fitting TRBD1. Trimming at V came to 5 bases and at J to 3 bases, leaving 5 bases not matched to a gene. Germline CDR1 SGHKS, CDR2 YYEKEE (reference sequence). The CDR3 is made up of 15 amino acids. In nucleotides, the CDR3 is TGTGCCAGCAGGACAGGGGGCTACCTTGGAAACACCATATATTTT. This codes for CASRTGGYLGNTIYF. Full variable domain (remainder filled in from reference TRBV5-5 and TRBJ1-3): DAGVTQSPTHLIKTRGQQVTLRCSPISGHKSVSWYQQVLGQGPQFIFQYYEKEERGRGNFPDRFSARQFPNYSSELNVNALLLGDSALYLCASRTGGYLGNTIYFGEGSWLTVV.

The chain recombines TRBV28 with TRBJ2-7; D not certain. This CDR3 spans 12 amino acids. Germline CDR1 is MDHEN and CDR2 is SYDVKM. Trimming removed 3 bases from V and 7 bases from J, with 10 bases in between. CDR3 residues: CASSFRSREQYF. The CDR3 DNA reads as TGTGCCAGCAGTTTTCGGTCCAGGGAGCAGTACTTC.

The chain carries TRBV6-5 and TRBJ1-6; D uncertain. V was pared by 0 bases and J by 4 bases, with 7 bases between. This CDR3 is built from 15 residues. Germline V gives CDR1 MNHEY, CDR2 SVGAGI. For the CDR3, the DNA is TGTGCCAGCAGTTACTCGGCACCTTATAATTCACCCCTCCACTTT. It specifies CASSYSAPYNSPLHF.

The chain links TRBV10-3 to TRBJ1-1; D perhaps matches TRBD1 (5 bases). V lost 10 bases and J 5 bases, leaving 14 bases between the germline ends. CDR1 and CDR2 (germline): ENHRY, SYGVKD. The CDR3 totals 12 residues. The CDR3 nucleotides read TGTGCCAACGAGACAGTGAGGACTGAAGCTTTCTTT. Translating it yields CANETVRTEAFF.

Here the CDR3 reads CASRMAGQNTEAFF. The DNA for the CDR3 is TGCGCCAGCAGGATGGCGGGTCAGAACACTGAAGCTTTCTTT. The chain carries TRBV4-1 and TRBJ1-1, with D uncertain. CDR1 is MGHRA, CDR2 YSYEKL, per germline. With 6 bases removed from V and 1 base from J, the gap between germline ends came to 12 bases. The CDR3 length is 14 residues.

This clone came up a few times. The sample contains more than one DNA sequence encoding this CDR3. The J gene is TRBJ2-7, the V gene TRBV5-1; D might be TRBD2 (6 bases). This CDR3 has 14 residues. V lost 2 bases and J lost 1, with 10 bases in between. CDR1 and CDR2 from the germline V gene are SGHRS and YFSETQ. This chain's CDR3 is CASSFISGSYEQYF. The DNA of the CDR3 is TGCGCCAGCAGCTTCATTAGCGGATCCTACGAGCAGTACTTC.

The CDR3: CASSIEGANYGYTF. The CDR3 nucleotides read TGTGCCAGTAGTATAGAAGGAGCTAACTATGGCTACACCTTC. V usage is TRBV19 and J usage is TRBJ1-2; D unclear. The V end was cut by 0 bases, the J end by 0 bases, with 5 bases between. Per the germline V gene, CDR1 is LNHDA and CDR2 is SQIVND (reference sequence). This CDR3 is 14 amino acids long.

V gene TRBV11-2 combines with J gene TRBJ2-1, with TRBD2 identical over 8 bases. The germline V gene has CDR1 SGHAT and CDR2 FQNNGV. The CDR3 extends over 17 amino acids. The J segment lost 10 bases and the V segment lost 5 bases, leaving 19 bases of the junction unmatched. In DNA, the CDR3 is TGTGCCAGCAGCCCACACCAAGCGGGAGTCCTCCAGTCGGAGCAGTTCTTC. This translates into CASSPHQAGVLQSEQFF.

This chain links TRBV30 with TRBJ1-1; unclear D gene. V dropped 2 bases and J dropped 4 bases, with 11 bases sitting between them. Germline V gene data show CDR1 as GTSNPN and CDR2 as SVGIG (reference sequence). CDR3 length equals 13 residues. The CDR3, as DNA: TGTGCCTGGAGTCGAGGGTTGGGCACTGAAGCTTTCTTT. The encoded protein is CAWSRGLGTEAFF.